What follows are 8 T cell receptor beta chains derived from one specimen sequenced in a study of T-cell memory formation after mild COVID-19. TCRdb re-analysed the 5' RACE reads in MiXCR, keeping a single row per CDR3 protein. The sample contains about 560,000 distinct CDR3 sequences, under 20% of which appear only once. The sequenced material came from PBMCs or a T cell subset sorted from them (not recorded which). The receptors were gathered from an adult woman who had mild COVID-19 (a few samples of this study predate the infection). Cell type and time point are not known.

The chain links TRBV6-2 or TRBV6-3 to TRBJ2-7, with 7 bases matching TRBD1. V dropped 5 bases and J dropped 3; count of bases not matched to a gene: 4. From germline, CDR1 is MNHEY and CDR2 SVGEGT. The CDR3 consists of 13 residues. The chain's CDR3 is CASSRGRGYEQYF. CDR3 nucleotides: TGTGCCAGCAGTAGGGGGCGAGGCTACGAGCAGTACTTC.

This clonotype was seen a few times. The CDR3: CASSQVILGRPSPSYEQYF. The CDR3, as DNA: TGTGCCAGCAGCCAAGTTATTTTAGGCAGGCCTTCACCCTCCTACGAGCAGTACTTC. The V call is TRBV3-1, the J call TRBJ2-7; D unclear. The CDR3 extends over 19 amino acids. Germline V gives CDR1 LGHDT, CDR2 YNNKEL (reference sequence). V lost 1 base to trimming and J lost 0 bases, with 22 bases between them.

The chain has TRBV11-2 and TRBJ1-1; D gene ambiguous. The CDR3 contains 11 residues. Trimming took 3 bases from V and 10 from J, leaving 9 bases between them. Germline CDR1 is SGHAT and CDR2 is FQNNGV. The CDR3: CASSFTEGAFF. The DNA of the CDR3 is TGTGCCAGCAGCTTTACAGAGGGAGCTTTCTTT.

This clonotype was seen more than once but under ten times. The gene calls are TRBV6-1 and TRBJ1-3; D perhaps matches TRBD1 (5 bases). This CDR3 contains 17 residues. From germline, CDR1 is MNHNS and CDR2 SASEGT. V was trimmed by 6 bases and J by 0 bases, leaving 18 bases between them. CDR3: CASRGSREGNSGNTIYF. DNA for the CDR3: TGTGCCAGCAGAGGGTCTCGAGAGGGGAACTCTGGAAACACCATATATTTT.

The V gene is TRBV10-3, the J gene TRBJ2-2; D gene unclear. The germline V and J ends were trimmed by 6 bases and 7 bases, with 9 bases remaining between them. Germline CDR1 ENHRY, CDR2 SYGVKD. The CDR3 covers 12 residues. CDR3 bases: TGTGCCATCAGCGCTGGGAACGGGGAGCTGTTTTTT. Residues: CAISAGNGELFF.

The gene calls are TRBV7-2 and TRBJ2-2; D not resolved. Germline lookup yields CDR1 SGHTA and CDR2 FQGNSA. Trimming took 0 bases from V and 5 from J, leaving 4 bases between them. The CDR3 totals 13 residues. CDR3 amino acids: CASSLATTGELFF. CDR3 DNA sequence: TGTGCCAGCAGCTTAGCCACGACCGGGGAGCTGTTTTTT.

This clonotype was seen more than once but under ten times. The V call is TRBV11-3, the J call TRBJ1-1, with 7 bases aligning to TRBD1. The CDR3 totals 14 residues. Germline V gene lookup returns CDR1 SGHNT and CDR2 YENEEA. J gave up 3 bases and V 5 bases, and 6 bases lay outside the gene matches. CDR3 amino acids: CASSAQGVHTEAFF. CDR3 coding DNA: TGTGCCAGCAGCGCTCAGGGGGTTCACACTGAAGCTTTCTTT.

The chain is built from TRBV3-1 and TRBJ1-1; a possible D gene is TRBD1 (6 bases). V was pared by 1 base and J by 5 bases, with 11 bases between. The CDR3 has 14 residues. In germline, CDR1 is LGHDT, CDR2 YNNKEL (reference sequence). CDR3 loop: CASSQGGGRTEAFF. In nucleotides, the CDR3 is TGTGCCAGCAGCCAAGGAGGGGGGAGGACTGAAGCTTTCTTT. Variable domain in full (rest from reference TRBV3-1 and TRBJ1-1): DTAVSQTPKYLVTQMGNDKSIKCEQNLGHDTMYWYKQDSKKFLKIMFSYNNKELIINETVPNRFSPKSPDKAHLNLHINSLELGDSAVYFCASSQGGGRTEAFFGQGTRLTVV.